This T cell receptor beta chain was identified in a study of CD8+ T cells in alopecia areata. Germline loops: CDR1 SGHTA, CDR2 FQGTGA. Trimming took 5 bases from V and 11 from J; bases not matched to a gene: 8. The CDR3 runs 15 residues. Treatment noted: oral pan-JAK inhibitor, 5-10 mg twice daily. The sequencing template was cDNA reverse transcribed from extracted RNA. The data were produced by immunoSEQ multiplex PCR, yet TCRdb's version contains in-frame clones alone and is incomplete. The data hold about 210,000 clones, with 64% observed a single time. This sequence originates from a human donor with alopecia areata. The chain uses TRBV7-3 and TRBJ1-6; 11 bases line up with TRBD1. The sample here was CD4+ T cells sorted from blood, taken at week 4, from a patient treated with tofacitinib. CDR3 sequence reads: CASSLADRGLPPLHF. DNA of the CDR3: TGTGCCAGCAGCCTGGCGGACAGGGGGCTTCCACCCCTCCACTTT.